These 32 T cell receptor beta chains came from one sample sequenced in a study of T cell changes during pregnancy in multiple sclerosis. Repertoires were generated with immunoSEQ multiplex PCR, while TCRdb's copy carries only in-frame clones and drops some. The sample records 65,000 to 75,000 clones, 90% to 95% being singletons. Sequencing used peripheral blood, obtained in the second trimester of pregnancy. The receptors were gathered from a female donor with multiple sclerosis, enrolled in a pregnancy study.

CDR3 protein: CASSLVFGTSGTYEQYF. CDR3 coding DNA: TGTGCCAGCAGCTTAGTATTCGGGACTAGCGGAACCTACGAGCAGTACTTC. The chain combines TRBV7-9 with TRBJ2-7; TRBD2 matches 11 bases. CDR1 is SEHNR, CDR2 FQNEAQ, per germline (reference sequence). CDR3 length: 17 amino acids. Trimming cost V 1 base and J 2 bases; bases outside gene matches: 7.

The chain is built from TRBV7-2 and TRBJ1-2; TRBD1 matches at 7 bases. The ends lost 5 bases at V and 4 bases at J; junction bases unmatched: 10. This CDR3 is 15 amino acids long. CDR1 SGHTA and CDR2 FQGNSA come from the germline V gene. The CDR3 nucleotides are TGTGCCAGCAGCCCCGCAGGGGGACCGTTCTATGGCTACACCTTC. This codes for CASSPAGGPFYGYTF.

The chain uses TRBV29-1 and TRBJ2-1, with 14 bases matching TRBD2. Germline V CDR1 and CDR2: SQVTM, ANQGSEA. This CDR3 has 14 residues. The junction had 8 bases not matched to a gene; V was cut back by 7 bases and J by 9 bases. This CDR3 reads CSARLAGGPGEQFF. CDR3 nucleotide sequence: TGCAGCGCCCGACTAGCGGGGGGGCCGGGTGAGCAGTTCTTC.

This chain links TRBV7-9 with TRBJ2-1, with a tentative D call TRBD1 (5 bases). V was pared by 4 bases and J by 5 bases, with 12 bases between. Germline CDR1 is SEHNR and CDR2 is FQNEAQ (reference sequence). This CDR3 has 14 residues. DNA of the CDR3: TGTGCCAGCAGCTCCCTCGGACATAACAATGAGCAGTTCTTC. This codes for CASSSLGHNNEQFF.

This clone is a singleton in its sample. This chain uses TRBV7-8 with TRBJ1-1; D remains ambiguous. CDR1 is SGHVS and CDR2 is FQNEAQ in the germline V gene. V lost 7 bases and J 1 base, leaving 19 bases between the germline ends. The CDR3 runs to 16 residues. The CDR3 DNA is TGTGCCAGCACCCCGGGATGGGGAAGACGGAACACTGAAGCTTTCTTT. This gives the protein CASTPGWGRRNTEAFF.

This clone appeared a few times. The chain has TRBV5-1 and TRBJ1-1; possibly TRBD1 for D (6 bases). The CDR3 consists of 14 residues. V shed 6 bases and J shed 1 base, with 13 bases lying between them. In germline, CDR1 is SGHRS, CDR2 YFSETQ. The CDR3 bases are TGCGCCAGCATTCAGGGGTCCTCGAACACTGAAGCTTTCTTT. It translates to CASIQGSSNTEAFF.

V is TRBV6-1 and J is TRBJ2-3; TRBD2 aligns across 7 bases. The germline V gene has CDR1 MNHNS and CDR2 SASEGT. This CDR3 is built from 15 residues. J lost 1 base, V lost 3 bases, and 4 bases had no gene match. This CDR3 is CASSDPREGTDTQYF. The CDR3 coding sequence is TGTGCCAGCAGTGACCCTCGGGAGGGCACAGATACGCAGTATTTT.

The chain uses TRBV5-6 and TRBJ2-3; the match to TRBD2 covers 8 bases. The CDR3 contains 15 residues. The germline gives CDR1 SGHDT, CDR2 YYEEEE. Trimming removed 2 bases from V and 1 base from J; junction bases left unmatched: 3. The CDR3 DNA reads TGTGCCAGCAGCTTAACTAGCGGCCGCACAGATACGCAGTATTTT. Translating gives CASSLTSGRTDTQYF. Complete variable domain (other parts from reference TRBV5-6 and TRBJ2-3): DAGVTQSPTHLIKTRGQQVTLRCSPKSGHDTVSWYQQALGQGPQFIFQYYEEEERQRGNFPDRFSGHQFPNYSSELNVNALLLGDSALYLCASSLTSGRTDTQYFGPGTRLTVL.

Only one count was recorded for this clone. The rearrangement uses TRBV19 and TRBJ1-2; 7 bases are a match to TRBD1. Germline CDR1 LNHDA, CDR2 SQIVND (reference sequence). V trimming: 6 bases; J trimming: 2 bases; junction bases outside the gene matches: 9. The CDR3 extends over 15 amino acids. CDR3 residues: CASRITGAPNYGYTF. The DNA for the CDR3 is TGTGCCAGTAGAATTACAGGGGCTCCGAACTATGGCTACACCTTC.

This chain uses TRBV14 with TRBJ1-4; D call uncertain. CDR3 length equals 15 residues. Trimming stripped 3 bases from V and 2 bases from J, with 10 bases between. CDR1 is SGHDN, CDR2 FVKESK, per germline. The CDR3 DNA reads as TGTGCCAGCAGCCATGACTGGCAGACTAATGAAAAACTGTTTTTT. This encodes CASSHDWQTNEKLFF. The whole variable domain, remainder taken from reference TRBV14 and TRBJ1-4, is EAGVTQFPSHSVIEKGQTVTLRCDPISGHDNLYWYRRVMGKEIKFLLHFVKESKQDESGMPNNRFLAERTGGTYSTLKVQPAELEDSGVYFCASSHDWQTNEKLFFGSGTQLSVL.

The chain is built from TRBV7-9 and TRBJ1-1; a weak D match, TRBD1 (5 bases). V lost 2 bases to trimming and J lost 4 bases, with 5 bases between them. Per germline, CDR1 SEHNR and CDR2 FQNEAQ (reference sequence). The CDR3 runs 12 residues. The CDR3 DNA sequence: TGTGCCAGCAGCTTAAGGGGCACTGAAGCTTTCTTT. Its translation: CASSLRGTEAFF.

V is TRBV18 and J is TRBJ1-2, with D unclear. Trimming removed 3 bases at V and 0 bases at J, with 11 bases between. The CDR3 runs 15 residues. Germline V gives CDR1 KGHSH, CDR2 LQKENI. The CDR3 protein is CASSPAGQTNYGYTF. Written as DNA, the CDR3 is TGTGCCAGCTCACCGGCTGGCCAAACTAACTATGGCTACACCTTC. The full variable domain, completed using reference TRBV18 and TRBJ1-2, is NAGVMQNPRHLVRRRGQEARLRCSPMKGHSHVYWYRQLPEEGLKFMVYLQKENIIDESGMPKERFSAEFPKEGPSILRIQQVVRGDSAAYFCASSPAGQTNYGYTFGSGTRLTVV.

V gene TRBV5-6 combines with J gene TRBJ2-5, with D perhaps matching TRBD1 (6 bases). Per the germline V gene, CDR1 is SGHDT and CDR2 is YYEEEE. Trimming removed 3 bases at V and 4 bases at J, with 19 bases between. This CDR3 has 16 residues. The CDR3 sequence: CASSSSLGQYRETQYF. The CDR3 DNA follows: TGTGCCAGCAGCTCTTCTCTGGGACAATATCGAGAGACCCAGTACTTC.

The chain carries TRBV18 and TRBJ1-1, with D unclear. The germline V gene encodes CDR1 KGHSH and CDR2 LQKENI. This CDR3 contains 17 residues. The V gene lost 1 base and the J gene lost 4 bases, with 19 bases spanning the gap. Written as DNA, the CDR3 is TGTGCCAGCTCACCACAGGTGGGCACCCAAGCTCGCACTGAAGCTTTCTTT. It translates to CASSPQVGTQARTEAFF. Drawing the rest from reference TRBV18 and TRBJ1-1, the complete variable domain is NAGVMQNPRHLVRRRGQEARLRCSPMKGHSHVYWYRQLPEEGLKFMVYLQKENIIDESGMPKERFSAEFPKEGPSILRIQQVVRGDSAAYFCASSPQVGTQARTEAFFGQGTRLTVV.

The V gene is TRBV5-8, the J gene TRBJ2-7; D is perhaps TRBD1 (5 bases). This CDR3 spans 15 amino acids. Germline V gene lookup returns CDR1 SGHTS and CDR2 YDEGEE. V was cut by 4 bases and J by 4 bases, with 18 bases left in between. The CDR3 sequence is CASSPGLNLRYEQYF. In nucleotides, the CDR3 is TGTGCCAGCAGCCCAGGGTTGAACCTACGTTACGAGCAGTACTTC.

This clone was seen a single time. V is TRBV7-3 and J is TRBJ2-3; 9 bases align to TRBD2. The CDR3 covers 16 residues. The germline V gene encodes CDR1 SGHTA and CDR2 FQGTGA. After removal of 3 bases from V and 2 bases from J, the junction contained 6 bases not matched to a gene. The CDR3 loop is CASSFGAGGATDTQYF. DNA for the CDR3: TGTGCCAGCAGCTTCGGAGCGGGAGGTGCCACAGATACGCAGTATTTT.

This clone was detected once. The chain combines TRBV5-1 with TRBJ2-5, with a possible D match to TRBD2 (6 bases). V was trimmed by 0 bases and J by 0 bases, leaving 9 bases between them. This CDR3 comprises 15 residues. Germline assignment: CDR1 SGHRS and CDR2 YFSETQ. CDR3 coding DNA: TGCGCCAGCAGCTTGGGGTGGGGGGACCAAGAGACCCAGTACTTC. It yields the protein CASSLGWGDQETQYF.

The V and J genes are TRBV2 and TRBJ2-5; 7 nucleotides match TRBD1. Germline V gives CDR1 SNHLY, CDR2 FYNNEI. This CDR3 spans 13 amino acids. Trimming removed 9 bases from V and 4 bases from J; junction bases left unmatched: 8. The CDR3 spells CASTGDAPETQYF. The CDR3, as DNA: TGTGCCAGTACAGGGGACGCCCCAGAGACCCAGTACTTC.

Only one count was recorded for this clone. This sequence joins TRBV6-1 and TRBJ1-2; tentative D call: TRBD1 (5 bases). V was clipped by 0 bases and J by 7 bases, with 12 bases between them. The germline gives CDR1 MNHNS, CDR2 SASEGT. The CDR3 has 14 amino acids. For the CDR3, the DNA is TGTGCCAGCAGTGAAGCGCGCGGGGGACGTGGCTACACCTTC. Amino acid sequence: CASSEARGGRGYTF.

V is TRBV2 and J is TRBJ2-7, with 9 bases that match TRBD1. CDR3 length equals 14 residues. Germline values: CDR1 SNHLY, CDR2 FYNNEI. Trimming took 6 bases from V and 7 from J; bases not matched to a gene: 10. CDR3 region: CASSAGTGSLEQYF. The CDR3 nucleotides are TGTGCCAGCAGCGCCGGGACAGGGTCTTTGGAGCAGTACTTC.

The chain employs TRBV30 and TRBJ2-3, with D possibly being TRBD2 (6 bases). Germline loops: CDR1 GTSNPN, CDR2 SVGIG (reference sequence). V was clipped by 5 bases and J by 5 bases, with 17 bases between them. The CDR3 consists of 14 residues. Here the CDR3 DNA reads TGTGCCTGGTTTCCGGGTGGGGGAGGAGATACGCAGTATTTT. Amino acid sequence: CAWFPGGGGDTQYF.

This CDR3 reads CASSWDRVVNGYTF. CDR3 DNA sequence: TGTGCCAGCAGCTGGGACAGGGTGGTAAATGGCTACACCTTC. The chain links TRBV5-4 to TRBJ1-2; the match to TRBD1 covers 9 bases. The CDR3 contains 14 residues. Germline assignment: CDR1 SGHNT and CDR2 YYREEE (reference sequence). J lost 6 bases, V lost 3 bases, and 6 bases had no gene match.

This clone came up once. The chain combines TRBV2 with TRBJ1-5; a weak D match, TRBD1 (5 bases). CDR3 length: 14 residues. The ends were cut back, 5 bases at V and 4 bases at J, with 12 bases in the middle. Germline CDR1 and CDR2: SNHLY and FYNNEI. CDR3 sequence: CASSLTGRNQPQHF. CDR3 nucleotides: TGTGCCAGCAGTCTCACAGGACGAAATCAGCCCCAGCATTTT. Together with reference TRBV2 and TRBJ1-5, the CDR3 gives the full variable domain: EPEVTQTPSHQVTQMGQEVILRCVPISNHLYFYWYRQILGQKVEFLVSFYNNEISEKSEIFDDQFSVERPDGSNFTLKIRSTKLEDSAMYFCASSLTGRNQPQHFGDGTRLSIL.

The chain uses TRBV6-4 and TRBJ2-1; the D gene is possibly TRBD2 (7 bases). Germline assignment: CDR1 MRHNA and CDR2 SNTAGT. This CDR3 has 15 amino acids. Trimming shortened V by 0 bases and J by 10 bases, and 16 bases separated the two germline ends. CDR3 coding DNA: TGTGCCAGCAGTGACTCGACGGGGGGCCTTACCGAGCAGTTCTTC. It translates to CASSDSTGGLTEQFF.

This clone occurred once. V is TRBV4-1 and J is TRBJ2-5; 8 bases map to TRBD2. V lost 5 bases and J lost 2; bases outside the gene matches: 7. This CDR3 comprises 15 residues. Germline values: CDR1 MGHRA, CDR2 YSYEKL. The CDR3 here is CASSLSGGFQETQYF. The CDR3 nucleotides read TGCGCCAGCAGCTTAAGCGGGGGCTTTCAAGAGACCCAGTACTTC.

The rearrangement uses TRBV19 and TRBJ2-3, with 7 positions matching TRBD1. V was clipped by 9 bases and J by 6 bases; unmatched bases: 15. Germline CDR1 is LNHDA and CDR2 is SQIVND (reference sequence). CDR3 length equals 15 residues. This CDR3 is CARHSITGDGDTQYF. The CDR3 DNA reads as TGTGCCAGACATTCGATCACAGGGGATGGGGATACGCAGTATTTT.

The CDR3 nucleotides are TGTGCCAGCAGAGACCGGGCAGGGGCATCCTACGAGCAGTACTTC. It specifies CASRDRAGASYEQYF. This chain uses TRBV6-1 with TRBJ2-7; D might be TRBD1 (6 bases). V was pared by 6 bases and J by 1 base, with 16 bases between. Germline CDR1 MNHNS, CDR2 SASEGT. The CDR3 runs to 15 residues.

The V call is TRBV6-1, the J call TRBJ1-2; TRBD1 agrees at 8 bases. V was pared by 7 bases and J by 7 bases, with 5 bases of the junction left unmatched. From germline, CDR1 is MNHNS and CDR2 SASEGT. CDR3 size: 12 residues. CDR3 DNA sequence: TGTGCCAGCACTGCAGGGGGCTTTGGCTACACCTTC. Its translation is CASTAGGFGYTF.

The V gene is TRBV5-1, the J gene TRBJ1-2; 8 bases agree with TRBD1. CDR1 is SGHRS and CDR2 is YFSETQ in the germline V gene. The CDR3 length is 13 residues. The V segment lost 4 bases and the J segment 7 bases; nucleotides outside the gene matches: 6. CDR3 in amino acids: CASSMGTGGGYTF. The CDR3 nucleotides are TGCGCCAGCAGCATGGGGACAGGCGGTGGCTACACCTTC.

V usage is TRBV6-1 and J usage is TRBJ2-7, with 9 nucleotides matching TRBD1. The CDR3 has 15 amino acids. Germline loops: CDR1 MNHNS, CDR2 SASEGT. V lost 5 bases, J lost 0 bases, and 5 bases stayed unmatched. CDR3 nucleotide sequence: TGTGCCAGCAGTTCTGGGACAGGGAGCTCCTACGAGCAGTACTTC. Residues: CASSSGTGSSYEQYF.

V gene TRBV11-2 combines with J gene TRBJ2-2; D remains unclear. Between the trimmed V and J ends, which lost 3 bases and 3 bases, there was a span of 5 bases. The CDR3 is made up of 13 amino acids. CDR1 and CDR2 from the germline V gene are SGHAT and FQNNGV. In DNA, the CDR3 is TGTGCCAGCAGCTTGCAGGACACCGGGGAGCTGTTTTTT. Translated, it gives CASSLQDTGELFF. The whole variable domain, remainder taken from reference TRBV11-2 and TRBJ2-2, is EAGVAQSPRYKIIEKRQSVAFWCNPISGHATLYWYQQILGQGPKLLIQFQNNGVVDDSQLPKDRFSAERLKGVDSTLKIQPAKLEDSAVYLCASSLQDTGELFFGEGSRLTVL.

The gene calls are TRBV4-2 and TRBJ2-3; no clear D gene. Germline V gene sequence: CDR1 LGHNA, CDR2 YNFKEQ. V was cut by 1 base and J by 0 bases, with 8 bases left in between. This CDR3 region has 15 residues. The CDR3 is CASSQGADSTDTQYF. CDR3 DNA: TGTGCCAGCAGCCAAGGGGCCGATAGCACAGATACGCAGTATTTT.